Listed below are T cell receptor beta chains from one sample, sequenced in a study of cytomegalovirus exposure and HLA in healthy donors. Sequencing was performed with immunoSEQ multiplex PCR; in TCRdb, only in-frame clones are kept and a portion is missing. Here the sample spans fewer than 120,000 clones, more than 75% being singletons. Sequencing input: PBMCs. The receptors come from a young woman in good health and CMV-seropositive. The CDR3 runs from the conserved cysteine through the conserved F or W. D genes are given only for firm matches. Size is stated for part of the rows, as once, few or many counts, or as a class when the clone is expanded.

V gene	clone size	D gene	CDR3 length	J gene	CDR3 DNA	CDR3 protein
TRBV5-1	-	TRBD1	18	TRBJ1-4	TGCGCCAGCAGCTCGGCCGGGACAGGGGCTGGACGGGGTGAAAAACTGTTTTTT	CASSSAGTGAGRGEKLFF
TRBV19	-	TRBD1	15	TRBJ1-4	TGTGCCAGTACCGCTCCGGGACAGGGGTTTGAAAAACTGTTTTTT	CASTAPGQGFEKLFF
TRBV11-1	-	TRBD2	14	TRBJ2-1	TGTGCCAGCAGCTTAGCGCCGGGAGGCAATGAGCAGTTCTTC	CASSLAPGGNEQFF
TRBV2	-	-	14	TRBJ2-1	TGTGCCAGCACAGGTAGCGGTTCCTACAATGAGCAGTTCTTC	CASTGSGSYNEQFF
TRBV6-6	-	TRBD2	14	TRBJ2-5	TGTGCCAGCAGCGGACTAGCGGGGGGGGAGACCCAGTACTTC	CASSGLAGGETQYF
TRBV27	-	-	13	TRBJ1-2	TGTGCCAGCAGCCTCACAGGGAACTATGGCTACACCTTC	CASSLTGNYGYTF
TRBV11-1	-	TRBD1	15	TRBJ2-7	TGTGCCAGCAGCTTTCGGGGACAGGGAACCTACGAGCAGTACTTC	CASSFRGQGTYEQYF
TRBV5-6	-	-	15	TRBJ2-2	TGTGCCAGCAGCTTAGGGGATCGGGACACCGGGGAGCTGTTTTTT	CASSLGDRDTGELFF
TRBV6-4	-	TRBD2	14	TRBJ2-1	TGTGCCAGCAGCCCCGGGGGGGCCTACAATGAGCAGTTCTTC	CASSPGGAYNEQFF
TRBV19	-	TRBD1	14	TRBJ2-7	TGTGCCAGTAGTATACGCGGACAGGGGGGCGAGCAGTACTTC	CASSIRGQGGEQYF
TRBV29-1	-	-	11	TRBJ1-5	TGCAGCGTTGGGGCCAATCAGCCCCAGCATTTT	CSVGANQPQHF
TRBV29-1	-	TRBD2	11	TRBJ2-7	TGCAGCGTGCGGGAGGGCGACGGGCAGTACTTC	CSVREGDGQYF
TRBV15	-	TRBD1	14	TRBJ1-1	TGTGCCACCAGCAGCCGGGACAGGGCCACTGAAGCTTTCTTT	CATSSRDRATEAFF
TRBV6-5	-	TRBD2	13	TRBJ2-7	TGTGCCAGCAGGACTAGCGGGAGATACGAGCAGTACTTC	CASRTSGRYEQYF
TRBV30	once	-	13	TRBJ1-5	TGTGCCTGGAGCCTGACAGACGATCAGCCCCAGCATTTT	CAWSLTDDQPQHF
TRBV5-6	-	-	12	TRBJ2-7	TGTGCCAGCAGCCCGGGGGACTACGAGCAGTACTTC	CASSPGDYEQYF
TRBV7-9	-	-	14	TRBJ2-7	TGTGCCAGCAGCCCCAGAAGCGGCTTCTACGAGCAGTACTTC	CASSPRSGFYEQYF
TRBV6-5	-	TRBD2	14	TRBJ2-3	TGTGCCAGCAGGGCGGGACTAGGGGGAGATACGCAGTATTTT	CASRAGLGGDTQYF
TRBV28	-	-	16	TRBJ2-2	TGTGCCAGCAGGGGTAGGGACACCACACTCTTCGGGGAGCTGTTTTTT	CASRGRDTTLFGELFF
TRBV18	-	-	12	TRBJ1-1	TGTGCCAGCTCACCCCCCTCTATTGAAGCTTTCTTT	CASSPPSIEAFF
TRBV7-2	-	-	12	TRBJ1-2	TGTGCCAGCAGCTCGACAGGACCTGGCTACACCTTC	CASSSTGPGYTF